This T cell receptor (beta chain) stems from a study of blood T cell repertoires in COVID-19. As processed by the authors: How many nucleated cells were present was estimated from reference gene primer amplification. TCRdb's copy holds only in-frame clones and misses some; the assay was immunoSEQ multiplex PCR. V and J calls and clone size are those listed in that table; D and trimming were worked out from the DNA. The sample records 400,000 to 550,000 clones, 75% to 90% being singletons. The germline CDR1 and CDR2 sequences are SGHKS and YYEKEE (reference sequence). The CDR3 has 14 residues. Germline trimming cut 7 bases from V and 3 bases from J; bases unmatched to any gene: 9.

The sequencing input was peripheral blood. The chain employs TRBV5-5 and TRBJ2-7, with 8 bases identical to TRBD2. The sequence derives from a woman in her twenties or thirties with acute or convalescent COVID-19. This CDR3 reads CASQKGAGVYEQYF. The CDR3 coding sequence is TGTGCCAGCCAAAAAGGAGCGGGGGTCTACGAGCAGTACTTC.